Listed below are T cell receptor beta chains from one sample, sequenced in a study of beta chain features in type 1 diabetes. Some clones are missing from TCRdb's copy, which holds only in-frame ones; the method was immunoSEQ multiplex PCR. The top ten hold about 0.045% of the sample, which has some 360,000 clones, 15% to 20% seen once. Sequenced sample: naive CD4+ T cells from blood. These TCRs come from a young woman in good health. Both conserved end residues are part of each CDR3. A D gene is named only where the DNA matches it firmly. Clone size is stated in some rows and not others, as once, few, many or a class when expanded.

J,size,D,V,CDR3,DNA
TRBJ1-5,few,TRBD1,TRBV7-2,CASSPGTGYSNQPQHF,TGTGCCAGCAGCCCCGGGACAGGCTATAGCAATCAGCCCCAGCATTTT
TRBJ1-5,few,-,TRBV5-1,CASSSGTGGISNQPQHF,TGCGCCAGCAGCTCCGGGACGGGGGGGATTAGCAATCAGCCCCAGCATTTT
TRBJ2-5,-,TRBD2,TRBV7-2,CASSLGASGVGTQYF,TGTGCCAGCAGCTTAGGGGCTAGCGGGGTGGGGACCCAGTACTTC
TRBJ1-2,few,-,TRBV25-1,CASRGEDYGYTF,TGTGCCAGCAGGGGGGAGGACTATGGCTACACCTTC
TRBJ2-3,-,-,TRBV7-2,CASSPRSADTQYF,TGTGCCAGCAGCCCGAGGTCCGCAGATACGCAGTATTTT
TRBJ1-2,few,-,TRBV4-2,CASSQGNTGSENYGYTF,TGTGCCAGCAGCCAAGGCAACACAGGGAGCGAAAACTATGGCTACACCTTC
TRBJ1-3,-,-,TRBV7-9,CASTVLIAGNTIYF,TGTGCCAGCACTGTCCTTATAGCTGGAAACACCATATATTTT
TRBJ2-1,few,TRBD2,TRBV7-2,CASSYRRLAGSNEQFF,TGTGCCAGCAGCTATCGACGACTAGCGGGATCTAATGAGCAGTTCTTC
TRBJ1-1,once,TRBD1,TRBV30,CAWSRDRVNTEAFF,TGTGCCTGGAGTCGGGACAGGGTTAACACTGAAGCTTTCTTT
TRBJ2-7,few,TRBD1,TRBV5-4,CASSRAGQGMHEQYF,TGTGCCAGCAGTCGAGCGGGACAGGGAATGCACGAGCAGTACTTC
TRBJ1-2,-,TRBD1,TRBV5-1,CASSEQGSYGYTF,TGCGCCAGCAGTGAACAGGGGTCGTATGGCTACACCTTC
TRBJ2-7,-,TRBD1,TRBV7-9,CASSPSAGGREQYF,TGTGCCAGCAGCCCCTCGGCAGGGGGACGCGAGCAGTACTTC
TRBJ2-7,once,-,TRBV19,CASSIGGRGSYEQYF,TGTGCCAGTAGTATCGGAGGCAGGGGATCCTACGAGCAGTACTTC
TRBJ2-1,few,TRBD2,TRBV9,CASSVDMRASGSSEQFF,TGTGCCAGCAGCGTAGACATGAGGGCTAGCGGGAGCAGTGAGCAGTTCTTC
TRBJ1-2,few,TRBD1,TRBV10-3,CAITPGQGLDGYTF,TGTGCCATCACCCCCGGACAGGGTTTAGATGGCTACACCTTC
TRBJ2-7,few,-,TRBV14,CASSPPSSFGSGRLLEQYF,TGTGCCAGCAGCCCCCCATCTTCTTTCGGGAGCGGCCGGCTTCTCGAGCAGTACTTC
TRBJ1-1,-,TRBD1,TRBV29-1,CSARPWTGQNTEAFF,TGCAGCGCCCGACCCTGGACAGGCCAGAACACTGAAGCTTTCTTT
TRBJ1-2,-,TRBD1,TRBV30,CAWTSPGQGLYGYTF,TGTGCCTGGACCTCCCCGGGACAGGGTTTATATGGCTACACCTTC
TRBJ2-1,-,TRBD2,TRBV14,CASSLPGGYNEQFF,TGTGCCAGCAGCCTCCCGGGAGGTTACAATGAGCAGTTCTTC
TRBJ1-2,-,-,TRBV9,CASSVETVYGYTF,TGTGCCAGCAGCGTAGAGACAGTCTATGGCTACACCTTC
TRBJ1-4,few,TRBD1,TRBV23-1,CASSQSVGTGVLSGSEKLFF,TGCGCCAGCAGTCAATCGGTGGGGACAGGGGTATTGAGCGGGTCGGAAAAACTGTTTTTT
TRBJ1-5,-,-,TRBV7-2,CASSSEFQPQHF,TGTGCCAGCAGCTCCGAGTTTCAGCCCCAGCATTTT
TRBJ2-1,-,TRBD2,TRBV5-4,CASSPILAAYNEQFF,TGTGCCAGCAGCCCTATTCTAGCGGCGTACAATGAGCAGTTCTTC
TRBJ2-3,-,-,TRBV5-1,CASSLLTGLDTQYF,TGCGCCAGCAGCTTACTTACAGGGCTGGATACGCAGTATTTT
TRBJ1-6,-,TRBD1,TRBV9,CASTESDRNNSPLHF,TGTGCCAGCACCGAATCGGACAGGAACAATTCACCCCTCCACTTT
TRBJ2-1,-,-,TRBV4-1,CASSQENYAGPQYNEQFF,TGCGCCAGCAGCCAAGAAAATTACGCGGGTCCCCAGTACAATGAGCAGTTCTTC
TRBJ2-3,-,-,TRBV6-5,CASRDSADTQYF,TGTGCCAGCAGGGATAGCGCAGATACGCAGTATTTT
TRBJ1-1,-,-,TRBV30,CAWVADTEAFF,TGTGCCTGGGTTGCAGACACTGAAGCTTTCTTT
TRBJ1-2,few,-,TRBV9,CASSVTGHGYTF,TGTGCCAGCAGCGTCACAGGGCATGGCTACACCTTC
TRBJ2-3,-,TRBD2,TRBV7-9,CASSQAGGIDTQYF,TGTGCCAGCAGCCAAGCCGGGGGGATAGATACGCAGTATTTT
TRBJ2-7,few,-,TRBV30,CAWSVFGGFSQYF,TGTGCCTGGAGTGTATTCGGCGGGTTCTCCCAGTACTTC
TRBJ2-5,-,TRBD2,TRBV5-4,CASSLESGGAGTQYF,TGTGCCAGCAGCTTGGAGAGCGGGGGGGCGGGGACCCAGTACTTC
TRBJ1-1,few,TRBD1,TRBV25-1,CASSAGTVNTEAFF,TGTGCCAGCAGTGCCGGGACAGTGAACACTGAAGCTTTCTTT
TRBJ1-2,-,TRBD1,TRBV7-2,CASNPQGAANYGYTF,TGTGCCAGCAACCCACAGGGGGCAGCTAACTATGGCTACACCTTC
TRBJ2-7,few,TRBD2,TRBV7-3,CASSPSGGARSYEQYF,TGTGCCAGCAGCCCCTCCGGGGGGGCGAGATCCTACGAGCAGTACTTC
TRBJ2-2,-,-,TRBV4-1,CASSQAGTPWELFF,TGCGCCAGCAGCCAAGCGGGGACTCCCTGGGAGCTGTTTTTT
TRBJ2-1,-,TRBD1,TRBV7-2,CASGTTGPDEQFF,TGTGCCAGCGGAACGACAGGGCCGGATGAGCAGTTCTTC
TRBJ1-1,-,-,TRBV6-9,CASRESMNTEAFF,TGTGCCAGCAGGGAGAGTATGAACACTGAAGCTTTCTTT
TRBJ1-3,few,-,TRBV29-1,CSGSHSGNTIYF,TGCAGTGGGAGCCACTCTGGAAACACCATATATTTT
TRBJ1-2,-,TRBD1,TRBV7-2,CASSSETGGGYTF,TGTGCCAGCAGCTCGGAGACAGGGGGTGGCTACACCTTC
TRBJ1-6,-,TRBD1,TRBV10-3,CAIGQEVFSPLHF,TGTGCCATCGGACAGGAGGTTTTTTCACCCCTCCACTTT
TRBJ1-1,few,-,TRBV9,CASSLTQGVTEAFF,TGTGCCAGCAGCCTTACACAGGGAGTCACTGAAGCTTTCTTT
TRBJ2-7,-,-,TRBV9,CASSVAPGVSYEQYF,TGTGCCAGCAGCGTAGCCCCAGGGGTCTCCTACGAGCAGTACTTC
TRBJ1-3,-,-,TRBV9,CASSVEQLSGNTIYF,TGTGCCAGCAGCGTAGAACAGCTATCTGGAAACACCATATATTTT
TRBJ2-1,few,-,TRBV7-8,CASSGGRGGHNEQFF,TGTGCCAGCAGCGGGGGCAGGGGAGGGCACAATGAGCAGTTCTTC
TRBJ2-1,few,TRBD1,TRBV29-1,CSVEMGQGGNYNEQFF,TGCAGCGTTGAAATGGGACAGGGAGGTAACTACAATGAGCAGTTCTTC
TRBJ1-1,-,TRBD1,TRBV10-3,CAISPGDRSNTEAFF,TGTGCCATCAGTCCCGGGGACAGGTCGAACACTGAAGCTTTCTTT
TRBJ2-2,few,-,TRBV19,CASTPLGEDRTGELFF,TGTGCCAGTACCCCCCTAGGGGAGGACAGGACCGGGGAGCTGTTTTTT
TRBJ2-7,-,TRBD2,TRBV7-9,CASSPGGMYEQYF,TGTGCCAGCAGCCCGGGGGGTATGTACGAGCAGTACTTC
TRBJ1-2,-,-,TRBV2,CASSELRGGYYGYTF,TGTGCCAGCAGTGAACTCAGGGGCGGTTACTATGGCTACACCTTC
TRBJ2-3,few,-,TRBV5-1,CASSLGVLAPIGTDTQYF,TGCGCCAGCAGCTTGGGGGTCCTAGCGCCGATTGGCACAGATACGCAGTATTTT
TRBJ2-7,-,TRBD1,TRBV29-1,CSVVGTVSYEQYF,TGCAGCGTGGTCGGGACAGTTTCCTACGAGCAGTACTTC
TRBJ2-3,-,-,TRBV7-2,CASSTAQGTQYF,TGTGCCAGCAGCACCGCCCAGGGTACGCAGTATTTT
TRBJ2-3,-,TRBD2,TRBV18,CASSQREGREDTQYF,TGTGCCAGCTCCCAGCGGGAGGGCCGGGAAGATACGCAGTATTTT
TRBJ2-1,few,TRBD2,TRBV5-1,CASSSGLAAKQFF,TGCGCCAGCAGCTCGGGACTAGCGGCGAAGCAGTTCTTC
TRBJ1-2,few,-,TRBV18,CASSPSPQRFEANYGYTF,TGTGCCAGCTCACCGAGTCCCCAGAGGTTTGAGGCTAACTATGGCTACACCTTC
TRBJ2-1,-,-,TRBV9,CASSVGTGDNEQFF,TGTGCCAGCAGCGTAGGAACAGGCGACAATGAGCAGTTCTTC
TRBJ1-2,-,TRBD1,TRBV9,CASSPIQGALGGYTF,TGTGCCAGCAGCCCCATACAGGGGGCCTTGGGTGGCTACACCTTC
TRBJ1-6,few,-,TRBV18,CASSPGGAAPLHF,TGTGCCAGCTCACCGGGGGGGGCGGCACCCCTCCACTTT
TRBJ2-5,-,-,TRBV11-3,CASSIGQARGETQYF,TGTGCCAGCAGCATCGGACAGGCCCGGGGGGAGACCCAGTACTTC